What follows are 3 T cell receptor beta chains derived from one specimen sequenced in a study of glioma-infiltrating T cells after dendritic cell vaccination. The assay was immunoSEQ multiplex PCR, and TCRdb's table has in-frame clones only and misses some. The sample has approximately 82,000 clones; over 85% are singletons. The sequencing used blood, collected before dendritic cell vaccination. The receptors come from a human donor with glioblastoma.

The rearrangement joins TRBV7-3 to TRBJ2-5; TRBD1 might be the D (5 bases). Deletions cut 1 base from V and 4 bases from J, with 7 bases between. The germline gives CDR1 SGHTA, CDR2 FQGTGA. The CDR3 spans 13 residues. The DNA of the CDR3 is TGTGCCAGCAGCTTAAGGACATCAGAGACCCAGTACTTC. As protein: CASSLRTSETQYF.

The chain couples TRBV5-6 to TRBJ2-2; 8 nucleotides agree with TRBD1. CDR1 SGHDT and CDR2 YYEEEE come from the germline V gene. V was pared by 0 bases and J by 2 bases, with 3 bases of the junction left unmatched. The CDR3 runs 16 residues. CDR3 amino acids: CASSLADRGNTGELFF. The CDR3 DNA follows: TGTGCCAGCAGCTTGGCAGACAGGGGCAACACCGGGGAGCTGTTTTTT.

This clone was seen a handful of times. The V call is TRBV2, the J call TRBJ1-2; 9 bases match TRBD1. In germline, CDR1 is SNHLY, CDR2 FYNNEI. The CDR3 runs to 14 residues. The trim removed 7 bases at V and 2 bases at J, leaving 5 bases unmatched. The CDR3 sequence is CASTRDRENYGYTF. The CDR3 region has the DNA TGTGCCAGCACCCGGGACAGGGAGAACTATGGCTACACCTTC.